This T cell receptor beta chain was recorded in a study of control samples from healthy donors and cancer patients (dated by TCRdb to the early 2020s). Of note for this clone: The clone's antigen remains unknown. Per-base qualities were not stored, and no clone one base away is much larger.

The CDR3 spans 16 residues, from the cysteine through the phenylalanine. Kept here is only the CDR3 DNA, which spans 48 bases and is read in frame from base 1. CDR1 SGHTA and CDR2 FQGNSA were looked up in the germline V gene. Trimming leaves V shorter by 4 bases and J shorter by 5 bases, with the junction holding 11 bases beyond the gene matches. Receptors were amplified or captured by the immunoSEQ multiplex PCR assay. TCRdb took over this immuneACCESS table, retaining in-frame rearrangements with V and J assigned. Such tables are incomplete; in checked studies, under half of the missing clones stem from an unresolved V gene, and the remainder is unexplained. Present in this sample are roughly 20,000 clones, approximately 80% of which were seen just once. Of the sample, around a quarter is held by the ten largest clones.

This TCR derives from a man in his 60s with head and neck cancer. The chain is assembled from TRBV7-2 and TRBJ2-5; TRBD2 agrees with 9 junctional bases. The material sequenced was PBMCs. This receptor carries the CDR3 CASSSGASGEVETQYF. The DNA sequence reads TGTGCCAGCAGCTCTGGGGCTAGCGGGGAAGTGGAGACCCAGTACTTC.